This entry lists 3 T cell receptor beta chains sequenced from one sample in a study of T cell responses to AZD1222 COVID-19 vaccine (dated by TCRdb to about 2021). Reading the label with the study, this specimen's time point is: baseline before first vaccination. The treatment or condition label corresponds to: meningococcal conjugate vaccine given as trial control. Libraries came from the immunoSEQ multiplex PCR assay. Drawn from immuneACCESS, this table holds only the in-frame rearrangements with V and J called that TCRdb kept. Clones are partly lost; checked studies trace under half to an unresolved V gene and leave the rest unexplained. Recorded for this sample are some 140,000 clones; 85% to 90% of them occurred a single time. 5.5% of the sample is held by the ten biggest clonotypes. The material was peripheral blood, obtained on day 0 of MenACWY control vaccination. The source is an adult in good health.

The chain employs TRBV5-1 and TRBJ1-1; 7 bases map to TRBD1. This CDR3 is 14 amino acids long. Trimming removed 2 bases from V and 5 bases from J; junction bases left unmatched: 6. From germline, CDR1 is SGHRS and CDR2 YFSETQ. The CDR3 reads CASSFQGVRTEAFF. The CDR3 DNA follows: TGCGCCAGCAGCTTCCAGGGGGTACGAACTGAAGCTTTCTTT.

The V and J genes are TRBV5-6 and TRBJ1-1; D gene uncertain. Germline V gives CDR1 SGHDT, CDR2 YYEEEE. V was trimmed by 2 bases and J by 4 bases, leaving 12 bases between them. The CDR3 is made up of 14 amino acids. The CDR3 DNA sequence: TGTGCCAGCAGCTTTAGTGGGAGGTTCACTGAAGCTTTCTTT. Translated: CASSFSGRFTEAFF.

In DNA form, the CDR3 reads TGCGCCAGCAGTAGACAGGGGGCGGATGAGACCCAGTACTTC. Translating gives CASSRQGADETQYF. The J gene is TRBJ2-5, the V gene TRBV5-1, with TRBD1 matching over 10 bases. V shed 5 bases and J 5 bases; nucleotides not matched to a gene: 6. The CDR3 runs to 14 residues. CDR1 SGHRS and CDR2 YFSETQ come from the germline V gene.